The clone carrying this T cell receptor beta chain has more than one count but fewer than ten. Its specificity is unknown. Sequencing of the DNA from cultured CD4+ T cells was carried out with the Oncomine TCR Beta short-read assay. TCRdb independently ran MiXCR on the PCR reads; one entry per CDR3 protein. The sample records 7,600 or so distinct CDR3 sequences, 50% to 75% being singletons. Regarding treatment: approximately 9-day PBMC culture with coronavirus spike peptide pools or control peptides (ViraFEST assay). The data were taken from a study of vaccination and CD4 T cells after COVID-19. Study context: Cells received overlapping spike peptides from SARS-CoV-2, HCoV-NL63, HCoV-OC43 and HCoV-229E as stimulation.

The source is a human donor who had recovered from COVID-19. Sample: CD4+ T cells from blood, cultured in vitro.

The CDR3 bases are TGTGCCACCAGTGATTGGACTAGCGGGAGACAGACCCAGTACTTC. Translated, it gives CATSDWTSGRQTQYF. The V gene is TRBV24-1, the J gene TRBJ2-5; 13 bases fit TRBD2. CDR3 length: 15 residues. Trimming cost V 2 bases and J 6 bases; bases outside gene matches: 2. The germline V gene encodes CDR1 KGHDR and CDR2 SFDVKD.